The sample holds a few counts of the clone carrying this TCR beta chain. Germline values: CDR1 DFQATT, CDR2 SNEGSKA (reference sequence). V was clipped by 3 bases and J by 5 bases, with 7 bases between them. CDR3 length equals 11 residues. Generated by immunoSEQ multiplex PCR, the TCRdb table keeps only in-frame clones and is missing some. Counted here are under 250,000 clones, roughly 88% occurring once; the ten biggest clones make up 2.5% to 4%. The sample is drawn from a study of blood T cell repertoires in COVID-19. Looking at the study overall: The United States, Italy and Spain were the sources of the acute and convalescent COVID-19 samples.

Sequencing used PBMCs or T cells enriched from blood (not recorded which). The sequence came from a woman aged 40 to 49 who had been exposed to COVID-19. The chain links TRBV20-1 to TRBJ2-5; D gene uncertain. In nucleotides, the CDR3 is TGCAGTGCTAGCGTCCAGGAGACCCAGTACTTC. Translating it yields CSASVQETQYF.